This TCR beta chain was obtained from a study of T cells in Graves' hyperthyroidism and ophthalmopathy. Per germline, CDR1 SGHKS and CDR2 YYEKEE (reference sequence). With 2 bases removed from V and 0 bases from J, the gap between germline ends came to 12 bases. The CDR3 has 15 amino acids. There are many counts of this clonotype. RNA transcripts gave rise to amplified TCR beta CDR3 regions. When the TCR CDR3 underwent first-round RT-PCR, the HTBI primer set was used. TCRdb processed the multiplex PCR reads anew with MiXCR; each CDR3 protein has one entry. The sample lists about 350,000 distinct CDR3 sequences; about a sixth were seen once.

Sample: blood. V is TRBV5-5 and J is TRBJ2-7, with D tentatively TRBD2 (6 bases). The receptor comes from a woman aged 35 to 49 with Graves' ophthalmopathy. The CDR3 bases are TGTGCCAGCAGCTTCCTCACTAGCAACTCCTACGAGCAGTACTTC. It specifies CASSFLTSNSYEQYF.